The next 28 T cell receptor beta chains were all read from a single sample in a study of T cells in Graves' hyperthyroidism and ophthalmopathy. The TCR beta CDR3 regions underwent amplification using RNA transcripts as the source. The TCR CDR3 first-round RT-PCR relied on the HTBI primer set. MiXCR, run by TCRdb on the multiplex PCR reads, gives a single entry per CDR3 protein. The sample holds 700,000 or so distinct CDR3 sequences, about 15% seen once. Sequenced: blood. The source is a woman aged 50 to 60 with Graves' ophthalmopathy.

V and J are TRBV13 and TRBJ2-3; 12 bases are a match to TRBD2. This CDR3 comprises 16 residues. The junction had 7 bases not matched to a gene; V was cut back by 5 bases and J by 4 bases. Germline V gives CDR1 PRHDT, CDR2 FYEKMQ (reference sequence). CDR3 sequence (DNA): TGTGCCAGCAGCCACCGACTAGCGGGAGTGGCAGATACGCAGTATTTT. It yields the protein CASSHRLAGVADTQYF.

J is TRBJ2-1 and V is TRBV7-9; 12 bases are a match to TRBD2. CDR1 is SEHNR and CDR2 is FQNEAQ in the germline V gene (reference sequence). V was clipped by 4 bases and J by 0 bases; unmatched bases: 4. CDR3 length equals 17 residues. CDR3 sequence: CASSSGTSGPSYNEQFF. CDR3 DNA: TGTGCCAGCAGCTCCGGGACTAGCGGGCCCTCCTACAATGAGCAGTTCTTC.

Turning to this clonotype: One junction end does not reproduce the germline sequence, and a read error may be involved. The chain links TRBV24-1 to TRBJ2-5; the D is unclear. Germline CDR1 reads KGHDR; CDR2 reads SFDVKD. The CDR3 extends over 13 amino acids. The DNA for the CDR3 is TGTGCCACCAGTGATTCGTACCAAGATACCCAGTACTTC. Translating it yields CATSDSYQDTQYF.

There are many counts of this clonotype. The chain is built from TRBV14 and TRBJ1-6; D is ambiguous. V was clipped by 0 bases and J by 13 bases, with 7 bases between them. There are 12 residues in the CDR3. Looked up from germline, CDR1 is SGHDN and CDR2 is FVKESK. The CDR3, as DNA: TGTGCCAGCAGCCAAGAACCCGGGCCCCTCCACTTT. This sequence encodes CASSQEPGPLHF.

This chain joins TRBV18 and TRBJ2-5, with D possibly TRBD1 on 5 matching bases. Looked up from germline, CDR1 is KGHSH and CDR2 is LQKENI. The CDR3 runs 14 residues. V lost 3 bases and J lost 5, with 13 bases in between. CDR3 loop: CASSPSWGRETQYF. The CDR3, as DNA: TGTGCCAGCTCACCCTCCTGGGGCCGGGAGACCCAGTACTTC.

This clonotype was observed many times. The chain links TRBV20-1 to TRBJ2-2, with D perhaps matching TRBD1 (5 bases). Germline CDR1 DFQATT, CDR2 SNEGSKA (reference sequence). V gave up 0 bases and J gave up 1 base, with 12 bases separating them. This CDR3 spans 16 amino acids. In nucleotides, the CDR3 is TGCAGTGCTAGAGATACAGGTTCGGAGAACACCGGGGAGCTGTTTTTT. Translation gives CSARDTGSENTGELFF.

This clonotype was counted many times. The chain links TRBV6-1 to TRBJ2-5; TRBD2 aligns across 9 bases. This CDR3 has 16 residues. Looked up from germline, CDR1 is MNHNS and CDR2 is SASEGT. V was clipped by 5 bases and J by 0 bases; unmatched bases: 7. The CDR3, as DNA: TGTGCCAGCAGTTCCATAGCGGGAGTTAACCAAGAGACCCAGTACTTC. Its translation: CASSSIAGVNQETQYF.

This clonotype was seen only a few times. The J gene is TRBJ1-5, the V gene TRBV18, with unresolved D. CDR1 KGHSH and CDR2 LQKENI come from the germline V gene. The CDR3 covers 13 residues. V lost 2 bases, J lost 5 bases, and 7 bases lay in between. CDR3 sequence reads: CASSPGGYQPQHF. Written as DNA, the CDR3 is TGTGCCAGCTCACCAGGTGGGTATCAGCCCCAGCATTTT.

This chain joins TRBV29-1 and TRBJ2-3; 8 bases line up with TRBD2. V lost 7 bases to trimming and J lost 4 bases; unmatched junction nucleotides: 13. The V gene's germline CDR1 is SQVTM and CDR2 ANQGSEA. The CDR3 extends over 15 amino acids. The CDR3 coding sequence is TGCAGCGGGGCAAGCGGGAGTAGGGTGGCAGATACGCAGTATTTT. Its translation: CSGASGSRVADTQYF.

This clonotype was found a few times. V gene TRBV7-8 combines with J gene TRBJ2-3; 13 bases map to TRBD2. Germline V lookup: CDR1 SGHVS, CDR2 FQNEAQ. V shed 5 bases and J 8 bases; nucleotides not matched to a gene: 7. This CDR3 has 15 amino acids. The CDR3 DNA is TGTGCCAGCAGCCTAGGGAGGACTAGCGGGGGTACGCAGTATTTT. It translates to CASSLGRTSGGTQYF.

This clonotype was counted at least ten times. The chain employs TRBV11-1 and TRBJ2-7, with D perhaps TRBD2 (6 bases). This CDR3 contains 15 residues. CDR1 is SGHAT, CDR2 FQDESV, per germline (reference sequence). The V end lost 1 base, the J end lost 3 bases, and 13 bases lay between the germline ends. This chain's CDR3 is CASSLGGGDGYEQYF. CDR3 nucleotide sequence: TGTGCCAGCAGCTTAGGTGGAGGGGACGGCTACGAGCAGTACTTC.

The chain is built from TRBV10-3 and TRBJ1-1; no reliable D call. Germline CDR1 is ENHRY and CDR2 is SYGVKD. This CDR3 contains 12 residues. V was trimmed by 6 bases and J by 5 bases, leaving 10 bases between them. CDR3 protein: CAIRAGLTEAFF. The CDR3 nucleotides read TGTGCCATCAGAGCAGGCTTAACTGAAGCTTTCTTT.

CDR3 amino acids: CSARVSGGGYEQYF. In DNA form, the CDR3 reads TGCAGTGCTAGAGTGTCAGGGGGGGGTTACGAGCAGTACTTC. The chain carries TRBV20-1 and TRBJ2-7; D might be TRBD1 or TRBD2, each matching 7 bases. Trimming removed 1 base from V and 4 bases from J, with 14 bases in between. Germline V lookup: CDR1 DFQATT, CDR2 SNEGSKA (reference sequence). This CDR3 is 14 amino acids long.

The J gene is TRBJ2-3, the V gene TRBV10-3, with D possibly being TRBD1 (5 bases). Trimming removed 2 bases from V and 1 base from J, with 16 bases in between. The CDR3 has 17 residues. Germline values: CDR1 ENHRY, CDR2 SYGVKD. In nucleotides, the CDR3 is TGTGCCATCAGTGAGACCTCAGGGCGCCTGGGCACAGATACGCAGTATTTT. Protein product: CAISETSGRLGTDTQYF.

This clonotype was seen repeatedly, ten times or more. The CDR3 region is CSASRGVGSGSLYNEQFF. In DNA, the CDR3 is TGCAGTGCTAGTAGAGGGGTTGGTAGCGGGAGCCTATACAATGAGCAGTTCTTC. V gene TRBV20-1 combines with J gene TRBJ2-1, with 9 bases identical to TRBD2. In germline, CDR1 is DFQATT, CDR2 SNEGSKA (reference sequence). The CDR3 consists of 18 residues. Trimming cost V 3 bases and J 4 bases; bases outside gene matches: 16.

This clonotype was seen only a few times. The chain has TRBV28 and TRBJ2-4; 9 bases align to TRBD2. The germline V gene has CDR1 MDHEN and CDR2 SYDVKM. The trim removed 6 bases at V and 0 bases at J, leaving 9 bases unmatched. The CDR3 extends over 17 amino acids. DNA of the CDR3: TGTGCCAGCAGACCCGGAGCGGGAGGACTAGCCAAAAACATTCAGTACTTC. Translation: CASRPGAGGLAKNIQYF.

This clonotype was seen at least ten times. The rearrangement uses TRBV7-3 and TRBJ2-1, with 11 bases aligning to TRBD2. The CDR3 is made up of 16 amino acids. The germline V gene encodes CDR1 SGHTA and CDR2 FQGTGA. V trimming: 1 base; J trimming: 7 bases; junction bases outside the gene matches: 6. The CDR3 spells CASSLRLAGGRNEQFF. The DNA for the CDR3 is TGTGCCAGCAGCTTAAGGCTAGCGGGAGGCCGAAATGAGCAGTTCTTC.

V usage is TRBV10-3 and J usage is TRBJ2-1; the match to TRBD2 covers 9 bases. The CDR3 loop spans 15 amino acids. The V gene's germline CDR1 is ENHRY and CDR2 SYGVKD. The J segment lost 6 bases and the V segment lost 4 bases, leaving 7 bases of the junction unmatched. The CDR3 DNA sequence: TGTGCCATCAGTGTCGCGGGAGGGCCGAGCAATGAGCAGTTCTTC. This translates into CAISVAGGPSNEQFF.

Notes on this clonotype: This clone may be a read error of a much larger clone one base away. The chain links TRBV13 to TRBJ1-1; no reliable D call. Per the germline V gene, CDR1 is PRHDT and CDR2 is FYEKMQ (reference sequence). The CDR3 runs 11 residues. Here the CDR3 DNA reads TGTGCCAACAGCTTGCAAAGTGAAGCTTTCTTT. Translation gives CANSLQSEAFF.

This clonotype was counted many times. This chain joins TRBV7-8 and TRBJ2-2, with D possibly matching TRBD1 (6 bases). The V gene lost 2 bases and the J gene lost 0 bases, with 13 bases spanning the gap. This CDR3 comprises 17 residues. Germline V lookup: CDR1 SGHVS, CDR2 FQNEAQ. The CDR3 here is CASSLLAQGSNTGELFF. Here the CDR3 DNA reads TGTGCCAGCAGCTTATTGGCACAGGGTTCGAACACCGGGGAGCTGTTTTTT.

This clonotype was observed many times. The V and J genes are TRBV7-3 and TRBJ2-3, with D tentatively TRBD2 (5 bases). The CDR3 length is 16 residues. V was cut by 5 bases and J by 1 base, with 16 bases left in between. The germline V gene encodes CDR1 SGHTA and CDR2 FQGTGA. The CDR3 region has the DNA TGTGCCAGCAGCGCCAGGTTGGGAGCGGGCACAGATACGCAGTATTTT. It specifies CASSARLGAGTDTQYF. Drawing the rest from reference TRBV7-3 and TRBJ2-3, the complete variable domain is GAGVSQTPSNKVTEKGKYVELRCDPISGHTALYWYRQSLGQGPEFLIYFQGTGAADDSGLPNDRFFAVRPEGSVSTLKIQRTERGDSAVYLCASSARLGAGTDTQYFGPGTRLTVL.

At least ten counts were recorded for this clonotype. The gene calls are TRBV27 and TRBJ2-7; perhaps D is TRBD1 or TRBD2 (5 bases each). Germline CDR1 and CDR2: MNHEY and SMNVEV (reference sequence). This CDR3 has 15 residues. Trimming removed 8 bases at V and 2 bases at J, with 19 bases between. CDR3 sequence (DNA): TGTGCCAGCTCCTTCCCCCGGGACGGCACCTACGAGCAGTACTTC. Its protein is CASSFPRDGTYEQYF.

This clonotype was recorded many times. The genes are TRBV2 and TRBJ1-4; tentatively, D is TRBD1 (5 bases). CDR1 SNHLY and CDR2 FYNNEI come from the germline V gene. This CDR3 is 15 amino acids long. The V and J ends lost 10 bases and 0 bases respectively, with 15 bases between them. The CDR3 sequence: CANLRQPATNEKLFF. The CDR3 DNA is TGTGCCAATTTGAGACAGCCTGCAACTAATGAAAAACTGTTTTTT.

This clonotype was observed a handful of times. The chain is built from TRBV12-5 and TRBJ2-5; 7 nucleotides match TRBD1. CDR3 length equals 13 residues. Germline-derived CDR1 and CDR2 are LGHNT and FRNRAP. The V gene end was trimmed by 6 bases and the J gene end by 1 base; junction bases not matched to a gene: 2. Written as DNA, the CDR3 is TGTGCTAGTGGGGCAGGGGGCCAAGAGACCCAGTACTTC. Its protein is CASGAGGQETQYF.

In its sample, this clonotype was seen many times. This chain joins TRBV7-6 and TRBJ2-3; 8 nucleotides align to TRBD2. The CDR3 sequence is 18 residues long. The J segment lost 2 bases and the V segment lost 3 bases, leaving 13 bases of the junction unmatched. Germline assignment: CDR1 SGHVS and CDR2 FNYEAQ. The CDR3, as DNA: TGTGCCAGCAGCTTCCCCAGCCGGGGGGGCTACGACACAGATACGCAGTATTTT. Translation gives CASSFPSRGGYDTDTQYF.

There are many counts of this clonotype. V and J are TRBV12-3 or TRBV12-4 and TRBJ1-2, with D unclear. The CDR3 runs to 15 residues. V lost 5 bases to trimming and J lost 0 bases, with 13 bases between them. The CDR3 reads CASSPRRRANYGYTF. The CDR3 DNA follows: TGTGCCAGCAGTCCGAGACGAAGAGCTAACTATGGCTACACCTTC.

This clonotype has ten or more counts. This chain connects TRBV4-2 to TRBJ2-7, with TRBD2 as a possible D gene (6 bases). The V gene's germline CDR1 is LGHNA and CDR2 YNFKEQ. The V end lost 2 bases, the J end lost 2 bases, and 13 bases lay between the germline ends. The CDR3 runs 15 residues. CDR3 sequence (DNA): TGTGCCAGCAGCCAACTCCGGGACTTTACCTACGAGCAGTACTTC. Its protein product is CASSQLRDFTYEQYF.

This clonotype was counted at least ten times. In DNA, the CDR3 is TGTGCCAGCAGCTTAGTGGGACTAGCGGGGGGGGTGGAGACCCAGTACTTC. Translation gives CASSLVGLAGGVETQYF. V is TRBV7-8 and J is TRBJ2-5; 16 nucleotides match TRBD2. This CDR3 is 17 amino acids long. J was trimmed by 5 bases and V by 1 base; bases with no gene match: 4. Per the germline V gene, CDR1 is SGHVS and CDR2 is FQNEAQ. The full variable domain, in which reference TRBV7-8 and TRBJ2-5 provide the parts outside the CDR3, is GAGVSQSPRYKVAKRGQDVALRCDPISGHVSLFWYQQALGQGPEFLTYFQNEAQLDKSGLPSDRFFAERPEGSVSTLKIQRTQQEDSAVYLCASSLVGLAGGVETQYFGPGTRLLVL.